Listed below are T cell receptor beta chains from one sample, sequenced in a study of shared clonotypes between healthy human individuals. This table comes from immunoSEQ multiplex PCR, and its TCRdb copy is limited to in-frame clones, with some not included. This sample carries around 2,100,000 clones, approximately 94% of them seen once, and the ten largest clones take 1.2%. Sequenced sample: naive CD8+ T cells sorted from blood. Source of these receptors: a man between 18 and 35 years old in good health. CDR3s include the opening cysteine and the closing phenylalanine or tryptophan.

v_gene: TRBV10-2
CDR3aa: CASSEGPGAPVEQYF

v_gene: TRBV5-6
CDR3aa: CASSLGGRYEQYF

v_gene: TRBV28
CDR3aa: CASSLSGVRGTTEAFF

v_gene: TRBV15
CDR3aa: CATSSETPDEQYF

v_gene: TRBV7-6
CDR3aa: CASSLRETGRLSTDTQYF

v_gene: TRBV4-3
CDR3aa: CASSPWESLQKYQETQYF

v_gene: TRBV7-6
CDR3aa: CASSSLGGGAYNEQFF

v_gene: TRBV6-1
CDR3aa: CATRPRTGESPLHF

v_gene: TRBV9
CDR3aa: CASAPSGGLGETQYF

v_gene: TRBV28
CDR3aa: CASSLRVPNYGYTF

v_gene: TRBV6-1
CDR3aa: CASTLRGADTQYF

v_gene: TRBV7-2
CDR3aa: CASSFFLADYYNEQFF

v_gene: TRBV7-8
CDR3aa: CASSVPLGWGTDTQYF

v_gene: TRBV6-5
CDR3aa: CASSYAWTVGEQYF

v_gene: TRBV5-4
CDR3aa: CASSVGQGASYEQYF

v_gene: TRBV7-6
CDR3aa: CASSLLAGEGNEQFF

v_gene: TRBV27
CDR3aa: CASSLVAGVNNEQFF

v_gene: TRBV28
CDR3aa: CASSSVSGGLLSYTEAFF

v_gene: TRBV4-1
CDR3aa: CASSQNPWGEGAFEAFF

v_gene: TRBV5-4
CDR3aa: CASRTSANYGYTF

v_gene: TRBV9
CDR3aa: CASSPEPAGEAFF

v_gene: TRBV7-2
CDR3aa: CASSLAGLYLEETNTIYF

v_gene: TRBV5-1
CDR3aa: CASSLDRGTEAFF

v_gene: TRBV6-5
CDR3aa: CASSYGLAGAQAQYF

v_gene: TRBV29-1
CDR3aa: CSVVAASYNEQFF

v_gene: TRBV5-6
CDR3aa: CASKPGANYGYTF

v_gene: TRBV12-5
CDR3aa: CASGFETSPIYEQYF

v_gene: TRBV9
CDR3aa: CASSVVSGLTPIF

v_gene: TRBV12-5
CDR3aa: CASHRTENTEAFF

v_gene: TRBV5-8
CDR3aa: CASSLVGLAVSYNEQFF

v_gene: TRBV19
CDR3aa: CASSINPSASSYEQYF

v_gene: TRBV5-6
CDR3aa: CASSLGGAGYTF

v_gene: TRBV13
CDR3aa: CASSLSDYSYEQYF

v_gene: TRBV27
CDR3aa: CASGIRAYEQYF

v_gene: TRBV9
CDR3aa: CASSGRGAENTGELFF

v_gene: TRBV5-1
CDR3aa: CASSPGTSGAEVWGTQYF

v_gene: TRBV2
CDR3aa: CASSLDRGMNTEAFF

v_gene: TRBV27
CDR3aa: CASSYDRGQTEAFF

v_gene: TRBV14
CDR3aa: CASSQDWETQYF

v_gene: TRBV11-2
CDR3aa: CASSPELAGARTDTQYF

v_gene: TRBV10-3
CDR3aa: CAISEPDREPQHF

v_gene: TRBV6-8
CDR3aa: CASSYYDRPKNIQYF

v_gene: TRBV5-4
CDR3aa: CASSWDRGDEQYF

v_gene: TRBV29-1
CDR3aa: CSVERYSSGNTIYF

v_gene: TRBV5-1
CDR3aa: CASSLARAGAYEQYF

v_gene: TRBV7-9
CDR3aa: CASSTGTGSQPQHF

v_gene: TRBV7-2
CDR3aa: CASSLAGAYEQYF

v_gene: TRBV27
CDR3aa: CASSPGLRGEQFF

v_gene: TRBV2
CDR3aa: CASSERGGTLEAFF

v_gene: TRBV7-9
CDR3aa: CASSSDRGLNNSPLHF

v_gene: TRBV27
CDR3aa: CASSLTGYNEQFF

v_gene: TRBV14
CDR3aa: CASSQGGNIVYEQYF

v_gene: TRBV4-3
CDR3aa: CASSQALLAEEETQYF

v_gene: TRBV5-1
CDR3aa: CASSAYLGYEQYF

v_gene: TRBV9
CDR3aa: CASSVGDYNTYEQYF

v_gene: TRBV5-4
CDR3aa: CASTPRTRDGDTQYF

v_gene: TRBV2
CDR3aa: CASSVTGTGELFF